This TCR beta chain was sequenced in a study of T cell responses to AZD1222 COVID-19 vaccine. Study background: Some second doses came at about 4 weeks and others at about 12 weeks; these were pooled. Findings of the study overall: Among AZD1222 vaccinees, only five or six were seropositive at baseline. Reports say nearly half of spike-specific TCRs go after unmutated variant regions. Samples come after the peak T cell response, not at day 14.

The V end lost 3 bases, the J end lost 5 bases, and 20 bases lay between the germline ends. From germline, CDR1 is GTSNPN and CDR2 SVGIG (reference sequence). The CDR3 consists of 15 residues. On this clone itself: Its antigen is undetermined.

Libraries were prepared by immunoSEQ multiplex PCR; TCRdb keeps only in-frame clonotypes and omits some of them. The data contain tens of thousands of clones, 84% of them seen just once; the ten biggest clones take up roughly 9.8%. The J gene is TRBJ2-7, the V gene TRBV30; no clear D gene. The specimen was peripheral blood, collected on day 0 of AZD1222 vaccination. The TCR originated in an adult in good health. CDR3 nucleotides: TGTGCCTGGAGAGCCCAGTCCGCAGGTCGGCACGAGCAGTACTTC. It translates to CAWRAQSAGRHEQYF.